Following are 28 T cell receptor beta chains from one sample sequenced in a study of blood T cell repertoires in COVID-19. Clones were read by immunoSEQ multiplex PCR, and TCRdb kept only the in-frame ones, dropping some. The sample yields roughly 120,000 clones, roughly four fifths seen once. The sequenced sample consisted of peripheral blood. These receptors were obtained from a man aged 50-60 years with acute or convalescent COVID-19.

The J gene is TRBJ2-7, the V gene TRBV7-8; TRBD1 aligns across 7 bases. Germline CDR1 SGHVS, CDR2 FQNEAQ. The CDR3 totals 16 residues. The V gene end was trimmed by 0 bases and the J gene end by 4 bases; junction bases not matched to a gene: 9. DNA of the CDR3: TGTGCCAGCAGCTTAGCGGTCGGACAGGTACCTTACGAGCAGTACTTC. Amino acids: CASSLAVGQVPYEQYF. The variable domain in full, with the rest retrieved from reference TRBV7-8 and TRBJ2-7, is GAGVSQSPRYKVAKRGQDVALRCDPISGHVSLFWYQQALGQGPEFLTYFQNEAQLDKSGLPSDRFFAERPEGSVSTLKIQRTQQEDSAVYLCASSLAVGQVPYEQYFGPGTRLTVT.

This sequence joins TRBV27 and TRBJ2-7, with D hard to call. CDR3 length: 14 residues. The V end lost 0 bases, the J end lost 5 bases, and 11 bases lay between the germline ends. Germline-derived CDR1 and CDR2 are MNHEY and SMNVEV (reference sequence). The CDR3, as DNA: TGTGCCAGCAGTTTATCGTTCGGCAGGCACGAGCAGTACTTC. It translates to CASSLSFGRHEQYF.

The rearrangement links TRBV6-5 to TRBJ2-7, with 9 bases lining up with TRBD1. Trimming at V came to 6 bases and at J to 2 bases, leaving 8 bases not matched to a gene. Germline V gives CDR1 MNHEY, CDR2 SVGAGI. The CDR3 runs to 15 residues. As DNA, the CDR3 is TGTGCCAGCAGGGTACGACAGGGGGATACCTACGAGCAGTACTTC. It translates to CASRVRQGDTYEQYF.

This clone was seen many times. The J gene is TRBJ1-3, the V gene TRBV7-9; D is unresolved. Germline loops: CDR1 SEHNR, CDR2 FQNEAQ (reference sequence). The CDR3 extends over 14 amino acids. Between the trimmed V and J ends, which lost 10 bases and 4 bases, there was a span of 17 bases. The CDR3 region is CAITRNRGGNTIYF. CDR3 sequence (DNA): TGTGCCATTACGCGGAACAGAGGGGGAAACACCATATATTTT.

The chain links TRBV2 to TRBJ1-6; TRBD1 agrees at 7 bases. Germline V CDR1 and CDR2: SNHLY, FYNNEI. The CDR3 spans 15 residues. The V and J ends lost 7 bases and 0 bases, in that order; junction bases with no gene match: 3. The CDR3 loop is CASKTGSSYNSPLHF. The CDR3, as DNA: TGTGCCAGCAAGACAGGGAGCTCCTATAATTCACCCCTCCACTTT.

CDR3 DNA: TGTGCTAGTGGTTTCTCCGGCACAGATACGCAGTATTTT. It translates to CASGFSGTDTQYF. This chain links TRBV12-5 with TRBJ2-3; D not certain. The germline V gene encodes CDR1 LGHNT and CDR2 FRNRAP. CDR3 length: 13 amino acids. The V gene lost 3 bases and the J gene lost 1 base, with 5 bases spanning the gap.

CDR3 DNA: TGTGCTAGTGCTCAGGGAAATGAAAAACTGTTTTTT. Residues: CASAQGNEKLFF. The genes are TRBV12-5 and TRBJ1-4; possible D gene TRBD1, 5 bases. The CDR3 spans 12 residues. Per germline, CDR1 LGHNT and CDR2 FRNRAP. Trimming pared 7 bases from V and 5 bases from J, leaving 8 bases between.

CDR3 DNA sequence: TGCGCCAGCAGCCAAGTCCAGGCAGGCTGGACTAGCGGGTTTTACAATGAGCAGTTCTTC. As protein: CASSQVQAGWTSGFYNEQFF. The gene calls are TRBV4-1 and TRBJ2-1; 11 bases align to TRBD2. CDR1 and CDR2 from the germline V gene are MGHRA and YSYEKL. J lost 4 bases, V lost 1 base, and 15 bases had no gene match. This CDR3 is 20 amino acids long.

The genes are TRBV5-1 and TRBJ2-3, with 7 nucleotides matching TRBD1. The CDR3 is made up of 15 amino acids. V trimming: 5 bases; J trimming: 2 bases; junction bases outside the gene matches: 8. Germline assignment: CDR1 SGHRS and CDR2 YFSETQ. Here the CDR3 DNA reads TGCGCCAGCAGTCCGACTGGACAGGACACAGATACGCAGTATTTT. This encodes CASSPTGQDTDTQYF.

V gene TRBV7-3 combines with J gene TRBJ2-7, with 15 positions matching TRBD2. With 8 bases clipped from V and 0 bases from J, the junction kept 14 bases outside the gene matches. Germline V lookup: CDR1 SGHTA, CDR2 FQGTGA. CDR3 length equals 19 residues. CDR3: CASRRSGTSGRSISYEQYF. CDR3 nucleotides: TGTGCCAGCCGAAGGTCCGGGACTAGCGGGAGGTCCATCTCCTACGAGCAGTACTTC.

The chain joins TRBV19 to TRBJ2-5, with D perhaps matching TRBD1 (6 bases). Germline V CDR1 and CDR2: LNHDA, SQIVND (reference sequence). The CDR3 spans 11 residues. Trimming took 6 bases from V and 4 from J, leaving 6 bases between them. This CDR3 reads CASRQGETQYF. DNA of the CDR3: TGTGCCAGTAGACAGGGAGAGACCCAGTACTTC.

This clone showed up just a few times. The chain uses TRBV5-1 and TRBJ2-3; TRBD2 agrees at 13 bases. The CDR3 extends over 16 amino acids. Germline CDR1 reads SGHRS; CDR2 reads YFSETQ. Germline trimming cut 3 bases from V and 3 bases from J; bases unmatched to any gene: 4. The CDR3, as DNA: TGCGCCAGCAGCTCCGGACTAGCGGGAGTTACAGATACGCAGTATTTT. This translates into CASSSGLAGVTDTQYF.

This clone has only one observation. The chain links TRBV2 to TRBJ2-7; perhaps TRBD1 as D (6 bases). The CDR3 covers 13 residues. Trimming left V 6 bases short and J 3 bases short, with 12 bases between. Germline V gene lookup returns CDR1 SNHLY and CDR2 FYNNEI. The CDR3: CASSRRQDYEQYF. CDR3 sequence (DNA): TGTGCCAGCAGCCGTCGACAGGACTACGAGCAGTACTTC.

The V call is TRBV9, the J call TRBJ2-2; 9 bases match TRBD2. CDR1 and CDR2 from the germline V gene are SGDLS and YYNGEE. The CDR3 is 16 residues long. Trimming cost V 4 bases and J 4 bases; bases outside gene matches: 8. The CDR3 region has the DNA TGTGCCAGCAGCTGGAATAGCGGGAGTTCCACCGGGGAGCTGTTTTTT. It translates to CASSWNSGSSTGELFF. Variable domain in full (rest from reference TRBV9 and TRBJ2-2): DSGVTQTPKHLITATGQRVTLRCSPRSGDLSVYWYQQSLDQGLQFLIQYYNGEERAKGNILERFSAQQFPDLHSELNLSSLELGDSALYFCASSWNSGSSTGELFFGEGSRLTVL.

J is TRBJ2-7 and V is TRBV3-1 (or the pseudogene TRBV3-2); 7 bases align to TRBD1. This CDR3 region has 12 residues. V gave up 3 bases and J gave up 12 bases; unmatched junction bases: 8. The germline gives CDR1 LGHDT, CDR2 YNNKEL (reference sequence). CDR3 region: CASSHQGVRLYF. Here the CDR3 DNA reads TGTGCCAGCAGCCACCAGGGGGTGCGTCTGTACTTC.

The V gene is TRBV24-1, the J gene TRBJ2-1; 10 nucleotides align to TRBD2. Germline trimming cut 8 bases from V and 0 bases from J; bases unmatched to any gene: 3. The CDR3 length is 15 residues. From germline, CDR1 is KGHDR and CDR2 SFDVKD. Written as DNA, the CDR3 is TGTGCCACCACGGCTAGCGGGAGCTCCTACAATGAGCAGTTCTTC. This translates into CATTASGSSYNEQFF.

The V gene is TRBV7-6, the J gene TRBJ2-3; 11 bases are a match to TRBD2. J was trimmed by 3 bases and V by 4 bases; bases with no gene match: 12. The CDR3 loop spans 18 amino acids. Germline CDR1 and CDR2: SGHVS and FNYEAQ. CDR3 residues: CASSSPGGSGGGTDTQYF. The CDR3 nucleotides read TGTGCCAGCAGCTCCCCGGGCGGTAGCGGGGGGGGGACAGATACGCAGTATTTT.

V gene TRBV29-1 combines with J gene TRBJ1-2; 7 positions match TRBD1. CDR1 and CDR2 from the germline V gene are SQVTM and ANQGSEA. J was trimmed by 8 bases and V by 7 bases; bases with no gene match: 10. The CDR3 is made up of 12 amino acids. CDR3 DNA sequence: TGCAGCGCGCTTAGAGGGGGCCGAGGCTACACCTTC. It codes for CSALRGGRGYTF.

V gene TRBV7-2 combines with J gene TRBJ2-5; 7 bases fit TRBD2. The V segment lost 1 base and the J segment 5 bases; nucleotides outside the gene matches: 7. From germline, CDR1 is SGHTA and CDR2 FQGNSA. There are 15 residues in the CDR3. The CDR3 sequence: CASSLVSSGDETQYF. The CDR3 nucleotides are TGTGCCAGCAGCTTAGTATCCAGCGGGGATGAGACCCAGTACTTC.

This chain connects TRBV9 to TRBJ2-1, with 9 bases that match TRBD2. Germline V CDR1 and CDR2: SGDLS, YYNGEE. Trimming cost V 2 bases and J 1 base; bases outside gene matches: 4. The CDR3 is 16 residues long. In nucleotides, the CDR3 is TGTGCCAGCAGCGTCCAGACTAGCGGTTCCTACAATGAGCAGTTCTTC. Translating it yields CASSVQTSGSYNEQFF.

This chain uses TRBV5-1 with TRBJ2-1; D is uncertain. V lost 0 bases and J 8 bases, leaving 9 bases between the germline ends. The CDR3 has 13 amino acids. Germline-derived CDR1 and CDR2 are SGHRS and YFSETQ. CDR3 sequence reads: CASSLARSYEQFF. The CDR3 DNA reads as TGCGCCAGCAGCTTGGCCAGGTCATATGAGCAGTTCTTC.

The chain uses TRBV7-8 and TRBJ1-6, with 9 bases identical to TRBD1. CDR1 and CDR2 from the germline V gene are SGHVS and FQNEAQ. Germline trimming cut 5 bases from V and 10 bases from J; bases unmatched to any gene: 6. CDR3 length: 14 amino acids. CDR3: CASSQDRGPSPLHF. DNA for the CDR3: TGTGCCAGCAGCCAGGACAGGGGCCCGTCACCCCTCCACTTT.

The chain carries TRBV7-2 and TRBJ1-2; tentative D call: TRBD1 (6 bases). This CDR3 is built from 14 residues. V shed 4 bases and J shed 0 bases, with 9 bases lying between them. Germline lookup yields CDR1 SGHTA and CDR2 FQGNSA. CDR3 residues: CASSWTVANYGYTF. CDR3 in DNA: TGTGCCAGCAGCTGGACAGTAGCTAACTATGGCTACACCTTC.

This chain connects TRBV9 to TRBJ2-7; D is uncertain. Between the trimmed V and J ends, which lost 4 bases and 2 bases, there was a span of 10 bases. The germline CDR1 and CDR2 sequences are SGDLS and YYNGEE. There are 13 residues in the CDR3. The chain's CDR3 is CASSPNSPYEQYF. The DNA of the CDR3 is TGTGCCAGCAGCCCCAACAGTCCCTACGAGCAGTACTTC.

The J gene is TRBJ1-3, the V gene TRBV6-1; the match to TRBD1 covers 9 bases. CDR1 and CDR2 (germline): MNHNS, SASEGT. There are 15 residues in the CDR3. The trim removed 1 base at V and 6 bases at J, leaving 4 bases unmatched. The CDR3 protein is CASSEGGQGSNTIYF. CDR3 nucleotide sequence: TGTGCCAGCAGTGAAGGGGGACAGGGTTCAAACACCATATATTTT.

The V call is TRBV10-3, the J call TRBJ2-7; D might be TRBD2 (5 bases). V was clipped by 0 bases and J by 9 bases, with 12 bases between them. The CDR3 runs 13 residues. Germline V lookup: CDR1 ENHRY, CDR2 SYGVKD. The CDR3 region has the DNA TGTGCCATCAGTGAGTCTTCGGAACTAGGGCAGTACTTC. Its protein is CAISESSELGQYF.

Written as DNA, the CDR3 is TGCGCCAGCAGCTTCGGTGCTAGCGGGACTACAGATACGCAGTATTTT. This codes for CASSFGASGTTDTQYF. The J gene is TRBJ2-3, the V gene TRBV5-1; 9 bases line up with TRBD2. V lost 2 bases, J lost 3 bases, and 7 bases stayed unmatched. From germline, CDR1 is SGHRS and CDR2 YFSETQ. The CDR3 spans 16 residues.

In this sample, this clone turned up once. The chain combines TRBV2 with TRBJ1-1, with D possibly matching TRBD1 (6 bases). The CDR3 sequence is 12 residues long. V was clipped by 6 bases and J by 6 bases, with 11 bases between them. CDR1 and CDR2 (germline): SNHLY, FYNNEI. CDR3 sequence: CASRLQGSEAFF. The CDR3 DNA follows: TGTGCCAGCAGGTTACAGGGCTCTGAAGCTTTCTTT. The variable domain in full, with the rest retrieved from reference TRBV2 and TRBJ1-1, is EPEVTQTPSHQVTQMGQEVILRCVPISNHLYFYWYRQILGQKVEFLVSFYNNEISEKSEIFDDQFSVERPDGSNFTLKIRSTKLEDSAMYFCASRLQGSEAFFGQGTRLTVV.